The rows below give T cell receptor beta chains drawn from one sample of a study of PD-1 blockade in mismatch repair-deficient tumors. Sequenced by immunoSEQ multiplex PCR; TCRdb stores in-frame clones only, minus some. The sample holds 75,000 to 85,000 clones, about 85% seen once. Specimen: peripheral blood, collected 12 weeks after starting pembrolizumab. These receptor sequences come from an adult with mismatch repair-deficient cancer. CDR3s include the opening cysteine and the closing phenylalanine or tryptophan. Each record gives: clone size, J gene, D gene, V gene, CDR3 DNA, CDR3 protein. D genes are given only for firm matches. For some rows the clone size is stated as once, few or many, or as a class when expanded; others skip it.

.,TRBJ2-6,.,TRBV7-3,TGTGCCAGCAGTAACAGGGCGTCAGCTGGGGCCAACGTCCTGACTTTC,CASSNRASAGANVLTF
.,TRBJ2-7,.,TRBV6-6,TGTGCCAGCAGTTACTCGACCAGTTTTGGGGAGCAGTACTTC,CASSYSTSFGEQYF
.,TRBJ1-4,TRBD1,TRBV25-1,TGTGCCAGCAGCCCAGGGGGTGAAAAACTGTTTTTT,CASSPGGEKLFF
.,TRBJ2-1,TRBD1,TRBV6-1,TGTGCCAGCATGCGAATAGGACAGGGCTACAATGAGCAGTTCTTC,CASMRIGQGYNEQFF
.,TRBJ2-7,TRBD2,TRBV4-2,TGTGCCAGCAGCCCAGCCCTAGCGGCCAACTACGAGCAGTACTTC,CASSPALAANYEQYF
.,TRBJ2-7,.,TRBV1,TGCACCAGCACCCAACCAGCGGGAGTTTCCTACGAGCAGTACTTC,CTSTQPAGVSYEQYF
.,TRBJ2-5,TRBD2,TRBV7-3,TGTGCCAGCAGCTTGCATGGAGCGGGACCCCAAGAGACCCAGTACTTC,CASSLHGAGPQETQYF
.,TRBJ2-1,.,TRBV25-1,TGTGCCAGCAGTGAACTACTATCGAAACTGGGCTCCTACAATGAGCAGTTCTTC,CASSELLSKLGSYNEQFF
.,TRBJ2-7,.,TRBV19,TGTGCCAGTAACGCGGGCGGGACGCCCGCCTACGAGCAGTACTTC,CASNAGGTPAYEQYF
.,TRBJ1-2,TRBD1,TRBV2,TGTGCCAGCGGGACAGAGGCTTATGGCTACACCTTC,CASGTEAYGYTF
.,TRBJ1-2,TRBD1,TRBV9,TGTGCCAGCAGCGTAGATTCAGGGGGGTATGGCTACACCTTC,CASSVDSGGYGYTF
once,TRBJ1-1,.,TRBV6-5,TGTGCCAGCAGTTACTCGATAGGGGGGCCTGAAGCTTTCTTT,CASSYSIGGPEAFF
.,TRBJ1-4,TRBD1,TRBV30,TGTGCCTGGAGAGGAGGAGGGACAGCGCGTAATGAAAAACTGTTTTTT,CAWRGGGTARNEKLFF
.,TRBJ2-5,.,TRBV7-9,TGTGCCAGCAGCTTAAAGGGGCTTCAAGAGACCCAGTACTTC,CASSLKGLQETQYF
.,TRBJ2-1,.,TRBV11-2,TGTGCCAGCAGCTTAGATTGGCCTTACAATGAGCAGTTCTTC,CASSLDWPYNEQFF
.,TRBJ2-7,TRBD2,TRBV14,TGTGCCAGCAGCCCCTCGGGCGGGAGGGACTACGAGCAGTACTTC,CASSPSGGRDYEQYF
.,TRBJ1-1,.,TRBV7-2,TGTGCCAGCAGCTTAGCTGTCGGAGGGCTGAACACTGAAGCTTTCTTT,CASSLAVGGLNTEAFF
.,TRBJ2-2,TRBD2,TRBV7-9,TGTGCCAGCAAACCAGCGGGAGGAGGCGGGGAGCTGTTTTTT,CASKPAGGGGELFF
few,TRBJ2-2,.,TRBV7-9,TGTGCCAGCAGCTTGGGCACCGGGGAGCTGTTTTTT,CASSLGTGELFF
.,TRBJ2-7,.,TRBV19,TGTGCCAGTAGTATGGGTCTGCTTGTCGAGCAGTACTTC,CASSMGLLVEQYF
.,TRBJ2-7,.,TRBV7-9,TGTGCCAGCAGCTTAGGTTTGGGGATGATCCACGAGCAGTACTTC,CASSLGLGMIHEQYF
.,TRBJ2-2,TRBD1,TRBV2,TGTGCCAGCAAGCGGACAGGAATCACCGGGGAGCTGTTTTTT,CASKRTGITGELFF
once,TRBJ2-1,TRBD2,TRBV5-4,TGTGCCAGCAGCTTCTTAGCGGGCTCCTACAATGAGCAGTTCTTC,CASSFLAGSYNEQFF
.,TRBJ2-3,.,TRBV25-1,TGTGCCAGCAGTGGCGCAGTTGGACAGAGCTTTAGCACAGATACGCAGTATTTT,CASSGAVGQSFSTDTQYF
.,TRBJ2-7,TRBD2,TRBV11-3,TGTGCCAGCAGCTCATATACCCCAGGTAGCGGGAGGCACTCCTACGAGCAGTACTTC,CASSSYTPGSGRHSYEQYF
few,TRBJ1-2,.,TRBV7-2,TGTGCCAGCAGCTTAGGTGGGACGGAGTATGGCTACACCTTC,CASSLGGTEYGYTF
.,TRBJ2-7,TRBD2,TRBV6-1,TGTGCCAGCAGTCACCGGGGGGGAGCAGACGAGCAGTACTTC,CASSHRGGADEQYF
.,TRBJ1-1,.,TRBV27,TGTGCCAGCACTACGGGACTCATGAACACTGAAGCTTTCTTT,CASTTGLMNTEAFF
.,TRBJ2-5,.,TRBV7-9,TGTGCCAGCAGCTTAGTCTTTGCGGGGCAAGAGACCCAGTACTTC,CASSLVFAGQETQYF
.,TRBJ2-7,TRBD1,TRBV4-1,TGCGCCAGCAGCCCAGACTCGACAGGGATCCGCTCCGAGCAGTACTTC,CASSPDSTGIRSEQYF
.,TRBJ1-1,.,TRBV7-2,TGTGCCAGCAGCTTACAGGGCTTAAAAAACACTGAAGCTTTCTTT,CASSLQGLKNTEAFF
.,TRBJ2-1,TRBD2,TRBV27,TGTGCCAGCTCCCGGGGGGATGAGCAGTTCTTC,CASSRGDEQFF
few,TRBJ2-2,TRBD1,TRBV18,TGTGCCAGCTCACCGCCGACAGGGGTCGACACCGGGGAGCTGTTTTTT,CASSPPTGVDTGELFF
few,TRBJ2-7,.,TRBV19,TGTGCCAGTAGTATAGGGCAGCCGGACGAGCAGTACTTC,CASSIGQPDEQYF
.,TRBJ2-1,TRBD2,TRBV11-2,TGTGCCAGCAGCTTTAGGGGTAGCGGGTCCTACAATGAGCAGTTCTTC,CASSFRGSGSYNEQFF
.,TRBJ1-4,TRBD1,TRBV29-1,TGCAGCGTGACAGGGGCAAGGGAAAAACTGTTTTTT,CSVTGAREKLFF
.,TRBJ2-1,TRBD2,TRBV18,TGTGCCAGCTCACCCAAGACTAGCGGGAGGGCCGAGAGTTACAATGAGCAGTTCTTC,CASSPKTSGRAESYNEQFF
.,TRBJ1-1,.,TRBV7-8,TGTGCCAGCAGCTTAGCGAGGACAGCCGAAGCTTTCTTT,CASSLARTAEAFF
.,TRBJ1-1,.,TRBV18,TGTGCCAGCTCACCAGGGCCCTTCAACACTGAAGCTTTCTTT,CASSPGPFNTEAFF
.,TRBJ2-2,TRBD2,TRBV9,TGTGCCAGCAGCACGACTAGCGGGAGTTCAGGGGAGCTGTTTTTT,CASSTTSGSSGELFF
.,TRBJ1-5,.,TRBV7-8,TGTGCCAGCAGCTTGTCTCAAGTTCTTTTAAGCAATCAGCCCCAGCATTTT,CASSLSQVLLSNQPQHF
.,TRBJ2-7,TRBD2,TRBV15,TGTGCCACCAGCAGAGATCGTGGGACTACCGCCTACGAGCAGTACTTC,CATSRDRGTTAYEQYF
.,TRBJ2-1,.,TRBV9,TGTGCCAGCAGCGTAGTGGGGCAGGCAAGTGAGCAGTTCTTC,CASSVVGQASEQFF
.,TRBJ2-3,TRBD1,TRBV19,TGTGCCAGTAGTTTCCAGGGGGCACAAGATACGCAGTATTTT,CASSFQGAQDTQYF
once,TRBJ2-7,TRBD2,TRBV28,TGTGCCAGCAGTCCTAGACTAGCGGGAGGGTCGGTTATTTTGGACGAGCAGTACTTC,CASSPRLAGGSVILDEQYF
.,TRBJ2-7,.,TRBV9,TGTGCCAGCAGCCCATACCTATACGGACGCTACGAGCAGTACTTC,CASSPYLYGRYEQYF
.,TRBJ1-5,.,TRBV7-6,TGTGCCAGCAGCCCCGACGTGGGTTTCTCCCAGCCCCAGCATTTT,CASSPDVGFSQPQHF
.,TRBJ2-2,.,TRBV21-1,TGTGCCAGCAGCAAAGCGCTGGGACAGCAGAACACCGGGGAGCTGTTTTTT,CASSKALGQQNTGELFF
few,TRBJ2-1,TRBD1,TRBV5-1,TGCGCCAGCAAAATTGTACAGGGGTTCTACAATGAGCAGTTCTTC,CASKIVQGFYNEQFF
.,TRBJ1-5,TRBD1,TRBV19,TGTGCCAGTAGTATCGGACCTCTGGACAGGCAGCCCCAGCATTTT,CASSIGPLDRQPQHF
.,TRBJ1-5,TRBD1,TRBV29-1,TGCAGCGTCTTAGGACAGGGGGCAACCAATCAGCCCCAGCATTTT,CSVLGQGATNQPQHF
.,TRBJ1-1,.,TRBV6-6,TGTGCCAGCAGTTACATGAACACTGAAGCTTTCTTT,CASSYMNTEAFF